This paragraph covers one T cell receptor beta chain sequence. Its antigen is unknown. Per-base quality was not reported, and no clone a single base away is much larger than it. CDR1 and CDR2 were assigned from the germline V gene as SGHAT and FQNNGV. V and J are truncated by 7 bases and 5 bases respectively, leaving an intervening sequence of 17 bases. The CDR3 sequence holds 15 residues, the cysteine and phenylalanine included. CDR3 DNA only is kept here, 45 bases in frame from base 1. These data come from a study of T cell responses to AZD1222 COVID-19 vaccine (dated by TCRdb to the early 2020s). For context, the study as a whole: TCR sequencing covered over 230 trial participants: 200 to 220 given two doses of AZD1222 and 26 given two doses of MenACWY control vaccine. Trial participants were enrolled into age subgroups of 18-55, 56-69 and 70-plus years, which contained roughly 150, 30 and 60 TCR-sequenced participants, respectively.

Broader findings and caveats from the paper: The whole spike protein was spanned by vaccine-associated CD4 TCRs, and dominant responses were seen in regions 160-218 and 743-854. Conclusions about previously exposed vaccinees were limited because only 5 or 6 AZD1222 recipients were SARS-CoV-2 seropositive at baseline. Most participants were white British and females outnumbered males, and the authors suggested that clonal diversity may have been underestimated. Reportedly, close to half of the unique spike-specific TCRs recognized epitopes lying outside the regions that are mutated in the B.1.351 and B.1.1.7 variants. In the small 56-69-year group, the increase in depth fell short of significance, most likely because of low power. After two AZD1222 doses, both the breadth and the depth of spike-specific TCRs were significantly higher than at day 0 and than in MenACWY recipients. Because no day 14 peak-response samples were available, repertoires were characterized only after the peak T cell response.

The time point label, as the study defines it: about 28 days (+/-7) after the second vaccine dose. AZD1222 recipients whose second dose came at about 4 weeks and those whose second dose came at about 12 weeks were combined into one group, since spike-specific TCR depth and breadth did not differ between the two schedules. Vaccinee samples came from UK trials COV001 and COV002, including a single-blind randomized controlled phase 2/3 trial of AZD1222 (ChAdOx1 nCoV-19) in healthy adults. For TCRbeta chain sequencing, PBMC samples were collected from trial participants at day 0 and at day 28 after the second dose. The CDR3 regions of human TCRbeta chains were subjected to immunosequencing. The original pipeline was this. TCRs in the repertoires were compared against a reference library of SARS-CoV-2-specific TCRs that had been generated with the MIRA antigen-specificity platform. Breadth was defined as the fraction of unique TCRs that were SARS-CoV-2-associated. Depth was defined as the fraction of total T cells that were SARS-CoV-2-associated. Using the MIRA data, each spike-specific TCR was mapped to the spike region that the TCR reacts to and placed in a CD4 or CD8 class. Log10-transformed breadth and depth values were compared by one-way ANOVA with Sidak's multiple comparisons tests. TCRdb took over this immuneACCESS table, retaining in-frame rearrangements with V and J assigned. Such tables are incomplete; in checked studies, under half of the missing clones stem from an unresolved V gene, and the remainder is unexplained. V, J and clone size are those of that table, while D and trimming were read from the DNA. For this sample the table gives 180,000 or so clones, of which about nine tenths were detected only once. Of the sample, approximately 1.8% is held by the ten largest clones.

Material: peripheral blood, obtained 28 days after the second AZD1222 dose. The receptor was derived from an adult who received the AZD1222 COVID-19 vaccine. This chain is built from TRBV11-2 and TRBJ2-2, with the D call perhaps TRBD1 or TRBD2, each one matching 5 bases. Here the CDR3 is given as CASNWGSAATGELFF. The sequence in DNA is TGTGCCAGCAACTGGGGGTCTGCCGCTACCGGGGAGCTGTTTTTT.